The clone carrying this TCR beta chain has more than one count but fewer than ten. TCRdb ran MiXCR on the RT-PCR reads and lists one entry per CDR3 protein. The sample includes fewer than 700,000 distinct CDR3 sequences, 10% to 15% seen only once; the top ten take around 13%. V was pared by 5 bases and J by 5 bases, with 12 bases of the junction left unmatched. The germline V gene has CDR1 SGHVS and CDR2 FNYEAQ. CDR3 length: 15 amino acids. The data are from a study of response to subunit inactivated influenza vaccine. This receptor was taken from a man between 45 and 60 years old who received an inactivated influenza vaccine. Sequenced here: PBMCs from blood, sampled 40 to 50 days after vaccination. The chain combines TRBV7-6 with TRBJ2-7; 7 positions agree with TRBD1. The CDR3 here is CASSHNSRQGDEQYF. In DNA form, the CDR3 reads TGTGCCAGCAGCCACAACAGCAGACAGGGAGACGAGCAGTACTTC.